These 28 T cell receptor beta chains came from one sample sequenced in a study of blood T cell repertoires in COVID-19. Profiling relied on immunoSEQ multiplex PCR, and the TCRdb table lists in-frame clones only, not all of them. The data show 250,000 to 400,000 clones, with approximately 89% seen just once and approximately 5.3% held by the top ten. Sequenced sample: PBMCs or T cells enriched from blood (not recorded which). The receptors were gathered from a woman in her 30s who had recovered from COVID-19.

The chain couples TRBV18 to TRBJ2-7, with TRBD1 matching 12 bases. From germline, CDR1 is KGHSH and CDR2 LQKENI. The CDR3 has 15 amino acids. With V trimmed by 4 bases and J by 2 bases, 3 bases remained unmatched. The CDR3 sequence is CASSHGTGGPYEQYF. CDR3 sequence (DNA): TGTGCCAGCTCACACGGGACAGGGGGCCCCTACGAGCAGTACTTC. Based on the CDR3 plus reference TRBV18 and TRBJ2-7, the full variable domain is NAGVMQNPRHLVRRRGQEARLRCSPMKGHSHVYWYRQLPEEGLKFMVYLQKENIIDESGMPKERFSAEFPKEGPSILRIQQVVRGDSAAYFCASSHGTGGPYEQYFGPGTRLTVT.

The rearrangement joins TRBV11-3 to TRBJ2-3; 8 bases fit TRBD1. J gave up 6 bases and V 4 bases, and 9 bases lay outside the gene matches. The CDR3 consists of 15 residues. Germline-derived CDR1 and CDR2 are SGHNT and YENEEA. Here the CDR3 reads CASSSRTGLWDTQYF. The CDR3 DNA follows: TGTGCCAGCAGCTCTCGGACAGGGTTGTGGGATACGCAGTATTTT.

This clone was seen only once. This chain links TRBV30 with TRBJ2-7, with 9 bases that match TRBD1. The CDR3 covers 15 residues. The V gene's germline CDR1 is GTSNPN and CDR2 SVGIG (reference sequence). V dropped 2 bases and J dropped 1; count of bases not matched to a gene: 6. CDR3: CAWSPTGGFSYEQYF. DNA for the CDR3: TGTGCCTGGAGTCCGACAGGGGGGTTTTCCTACGAGCAGTACTTC.

This clone occurred once. The J gene is TRBJ1-3, the V gene TRBV6-5, with D possibly TRBD1 on 6 matching bases. This CDR3 has 15 residues. V lost 5 bases and J 0 bases, leaving 11 bases between the germline ends. Germline CDR1 MNHEY, CDR2 SVGAGI. CDR3 coding DNA: TGTGCCAGCAGTCACAGGGAGACCTCTGGAAACACCATATATTTT. Amino acid sequence: CASSHRETSGNTIYF.

The rearrangement links TRBV27 to TRBJ1-6; 7 bases map to TRBD1. CDR3 size: 15 residues. J was trimmed by 6 bases and V by 5 bases; bases with no gene match: 7. Germline values: CDR1 MNHEY, CDR2 SMNVEV (reference sequence). The chain's CDR3 is CASSRGRGFNSPLHF. In DNA form, the CDR3 reads TGTGCCAGCAGTAGGGGGCGCGGTTTTAATTCACCCCTCCACTTT.

This chain joins TRBV7-3 and TRBJ2-7; tentatively, D is TRBD2 (7 bases). The V end was cut by 3 bases, the J end by 0 bases, with 12 bases between. The CDR3 spans 15 residues. Germline values: CDR1 SGHTA, CDR2 FQGTGA. The CDR3 nucleotides read TGTGCCAGCAGCTTGGGGGGGCAACTCTCCTACGAGCAGTACTTC. Translated, it gives CASSLGGQLSYEQYF.

The CDR3 region is CASSQDLHQPQHF. The CDR3 region has the DNA TGCGCCAGCAGCCAAGACCTTCATCAGCCCCAGCATTTT. The chain couples TRBV4-1 to TRBJ1-5; D unclear. V shed 0 bases and J shed 5 bases, with 5 bases lying between them. Germline CDR1 is MGHRA and CDR2 is YSYEKL. The CDR3 covers 13 residues.

The chain employs TRBV13 and TRBJ1-1; D uncertain. The V gene's germline CDR1 is PRHDT and CDR2 FYEKMQ (reference sequence). V was cut by 0 bases and J by 0 bases, with 8 bases left in between. The CDR3 runs 15 residues. In DNA, the CDR3 is TGTGCCAGCAGCTTAGGGGGCAACTTGAACACTGAAGCTTTCTTT. This encodes CASSLGGNLNTEAFF. Looking up the rest from reference TRBV13 and TRBJ1-1 gives the full variable domain: AAGVIQSPRHLIKEKRETATLKCYPIPRHDTVYWYQQGPGQDPQFLISFYEKMQSDKGSIPDRFSAQQFSDYHSELNMSSLELGDSALYFCASSLGGNLNTEAFFGQGTRLTVV.

The CDR3 DNA follows: TGTGCCAGCAGCCAAGGGCAGGGGAAGAGTAATTCACCCCTCCACTTT. Protein product: CASSQGQGKSNSPLHF. The genes are TRBV14 and TRBJ1-6, with D possibly matching TRBD1 (6 bases). Trimming cost V 1 base and J 6 bases, with 13 bases left between them. This CDR3 contains 16 residues. Per germline, CDR1 SGHDN and CDR2 FVKESK.

The chain combines TRBV7-9 with TRBJ1-2; TRBD1 might be the D (5 bases). Looked up from germline, CDR1 is SEHNR and CDR2 is FQNEAQ (reference sequence). V was clipped by 5 bases and J by 2 bases, with 12 bases between them. The CDR3 has 14 amino acids. Written as DNA, the CDR3 is TGTGCCAGCAGCCCAGGCCAGGGAAACTATGGCTACACCTTC. Translated, it gives CASSPGQGNYGYTF. The entire variable domain, with the rest obtained from reference TRBV7-9 and TRBJ1-2, is as follows: DTGVSQNPRHKITKRGQNVTFRCDPISEHNRLYWYRQTLGQGPEFLTYFQNEAQLEKSRLLSDRFSAERPKGSFSTLEIQRTEQGDSAMYLCASSPGQGNYGYTFGSGTRLTVV.

The chain combines TRBV10-2 with TRBJ1-5; TRBD1 matches at 7 bases. This CDR3 has 13 amino acids. V lost 10 bases to trimming and J lost 2 bases; unmatched junction nucleotides: 5. CDR1 and CDR2 from the germline V gene are WSHSY and SAAADI. The CDR3 bases are TGCGCCACCGCCGGACAGGGCAATCAGCCCCAGCATTTT. This codes for CATAGQGNQPQHF.

V and J are TRBV7-9 and TRBJ1-1, with D possibly TRBD1 on 5 matching bases. The V and J ends lost 3 bases and 1 base respectively, with 9 bases between them. CDR1 and CDR2 from the germline V gene are SEHNR and FQNEAQ (reference sequence). The CDR3 is 14 residues long. The CDR3 loop is CASSLTDPNTEAFF. CDR3 DNA sequence: TGTGCCAGCAGCTTGACAGACCCGAACACTGAAGCTTTCTTT.

The CDR3 reads CASSRRGGYEQYF. CDR3 sequence (DNA): TGTGCCAGCAGCCGGAGGGGGGGCTACGAGCAGTACTTC. This chain joins TRBV5-5 and TRBJ2-7, with a tentative D call TRBD2 (7 bases). Deletions cut 4 bases from V and 3 bases from J, with 11 bases between. This CDR3 spans 13 amino acids. Germline CDR1 is SGHKS and CDR2 is YYEKEE (reference sequence).

The chain employs TRBV2 and TRBJ1-2; D possibly corresponds to TRBD1 (6 bases). This CDR3 comprises 14 residues. Trimming took 6 bases from V and 0 from J, leaving 11 bases between them. CDR1 SNHLY and CDR2 FYNNEI come from the germline V gene. The CDR3 DNA is TGTGCCAGCAGACGGACAGCATCTAACTATGGCTACACCTTC. It specifies CASRRTASNYGYTF. The full variable domain, completed using reference TRBV2 and TRBJ1-2, is EPEVTQTPSHQVTQMGQEVILRCVPISNHLYFYWYRQILGQKVEFLVSFYNNEISEKSEIFDDQFSVERPDGSNFTLKIRSTKLEDSAMYFCASRRTASNYGYTFGSGTRLTVV.

The CDR3 DNA is TGCGCCAGCAGCCGGAAAGGGGTTGACACTGAAGCTTTCTTT. Residues: CASSRKGVDTEAFF. The chain uses TRBV5-1 and TRBJ1-1; D may be TRBD1 (5 bases). The CDR3 length is 14 residues. Germline V gives CDR1 SGHRS, CDR2 YFSETQ. V lost 4 bases and J lost 3, with 13 bases in between. The variable domain in full, with the rest retrieved from reference TRBV5-1 and TRBJ1-1, is KAGVTQTPRYLIKTRGQQVTLSCSPISGHRSVSWYQQTPGQGLQFLFEYFSETQRNKGNFPGRFSGRQFSNSRSEMNVSTLELGDSALYLCASSRKGVDTEAFFGQGTRLTVV.

V usage is TRBV19 and J usage is TRBJ1-2, with 9 bases that match TRBD1. V lost 3 bases, J lost 3 bases, and 5 bases stayed unmatched. The CDR3 runs to 15 residues. The germline CDR1 and CDR2 sequences are LNHDA and SQIVND (reference sequence). Here the CDR3 reads CASSMGQGGYYGYTF. The CDR3, as DNA: TGTGCCAGTAGTATGGGACAGGGAGGCTACTATGGCTACACCTTC.

The rearrangement uses TRBV19 and TRBJ1-2; TRBD1 might be the D (5 bases). CDR3 length equals 14 residues. CDR1 is LNHDA, CDR2 SQIVND, per germline (reference sequence). V dropped 5 bases and J dropped 6 bases, with 16 bases sitting between them. CDR3 in DNA: TGTGCCAGTAGTGCCACTGGGGCTTCCGATGGCTACACCTTC. Protein: CASSATGASDGYTF.

This sequence joins TRBV4-2 and TRBJ2-3; possibly TRBD2 for D (6 bases). The CDR3 sequence is 16 residues long. CDR1 LGHNA and CDR2 YNFKEQ come from the germline V gene. Trimming stripped 2 bases from V and 1 base from J, with 13 bases between. DNA for the CDR3: TGTGCCAGCAGCCAAAACTTGGAGCGGGGCACAGATACGCAGTATTTT. It codes for CASSQNLERGTDTQYF.

The chain couples TRBV10-3 to TRBJ1-5; 8 nucleotides agree with TRBD1. Germline CDR1 ENHRY, CDR2 SYGVKD. J was trimmed by 4 bases and V by 0 bases; bases with no gene match: 8. This CDR3 region has 17 residues. The chain's CDR3 is CAISESQGVQGNQPQHF. In DNA form, the CDR3 reads TGTGCCATCAGTGAGTCACAGGGGGTCCAAGGGAATCAGCCCCAGCATTTT.

The rearrangement links TRBV5-1 to TRBJ2-7; 8 bases align to TRBD1. Losses at the gene ends were 5 bases for V and 1 base for J; bases not matched to a gene: 8. CDR1 is SGHRS and CDR2 is YFSETQ in the germline V gene. The length of the CDR3 is 15 residues. The CDR3 DNA is TGCGCCAGCAGGCAAGGGACAGGATCTTCCTACGAGCAGTACTTC. Translated, it gives CASRQGTGSSYEQYF.

The chain uses TRBV4-3 and TRBJ2-7; 10 bases match TRBD1. Germline values: CDR1 LGHNA, CDR2 YSLEER. V was clipped by 0 bases and J by 0 bases; unmatched bases: 2. The CDR3 length is 16 residues. The CDR3 sequence: CASSQERTGGSYEQYF. CDR3 nucleotides: TGCGCCAGCAGCCAAGAGAGGACAGGGGGCTCCTACGAGCAGTACTTC.

The rearrangement uses TRBV6-5 and TRBJ1-3; 8 nucleotides match TRBD1. The CDR3 contains 15 residues. Germline V gives CDR1 MNHEY, CDR2 SVGAGI. V shed 2 bases and J 2 bases; nucleotides not matched to a gene: 2. CDR3 bases: TGTGCCAGCAGTTACGCCAGGGGGCCTGGAAACACCATATATTTT. It translates to CASSYARGPGNTIYF.

This chain uses TRBV21-1 with TRBJ1-5. TRBV21-1 is a listed pseudogene. The CDR3 contains 17 residues. The CDR3 DNA reads TGTGCCAGCAGCAAAGGGGAGAGAACCAGTGGCAATCAGCCCCAGCATTTT. Its protein is CASSKGERTSGNQPQHF.

V usage is TRBV18 and J usage is TRBJ2-7, with D tentatively TRBD1 (6 bases). The germline V and J ends were trimmed by 2 bases and 5 bases, with 13 bases remaining between them. Germline V gives CDR1 KGHSH, CDR2 LQKENI. CDR3 length: 14 residues. Written as DNA, the CDR3 is TGTGCCAGCTCACCAACCGCAGGGGACCACGAGCAGTACTTC. Protein product: CASSPTAGDHEQYF.

The chain is built from TRBV7-9 and TRBJ2-7; TRBD2 matches at 7 bases. Germline V gene data show CDR1 as SEHNR and CDR2 as FQNEAQ (reference sequence). The ends lost 5 bases at V and 0 bases at J; junction bases unmatched: 4. The CDR3 extends over 14 amino acids. CDR3 protein: CASSLGGISYEQYF. The CDR3 coding sequence is TGTGCCAGCAGCCTCGGGGGGATCTCCTACGAGCAGTACTTC.

The rearrangement uses TRBV27 and TRBJ1-4; 7 nucleotides line up with TRBD1. V gave up 4 bases and J gave up 10 bases; unmatched junction bases: 12. In germline, CDR1 is MNHEY, CDR2 SMNVEV (reference sequence). There are 15 residues in the CDR3. CDR3 nucleotide sequence: TGTGCCAGCAGTTGGGACAGACCTTCTTCCGGAAAACTGTTTTTT. It codes for CASSWDRPSSGKLFF.

The V gene is TRBV5-6, the J gene TRBJ1-5; TRBD1 might be the D (6 bases). The germline V gene has CDR1 SGHDT and CDR2 YYEEEE. V lost 2 bases and J 3 bases, leaving 12 bases between the germline ends. The CDR3 covers 15 residues. The CDR3 protein is CASSLGGRNNQPQHF. As DNA, the CDR3 is TGTGCCAGCAGCTTAGGGGGACGGAACAATCAGCCCCAGCATTTT.

CDR3 residues: CASPKTGGAWNEQFF. The DNA for the CDR3 is TGTGCCAGCCCCAAGACGGGGGGGGCGTGGAATGAGCAGTTCTTC. The chain couples TRBV7-9 to TRBJ2-1; TRBD2 aligns across 8 bases. V was pared by 8 bases and J by 7 bases, with 13 bases of the junction left unmatched. The CDR3 runs to 15 residues. Germline V gene data show CDR1 as SEHNR and CDR2 as FQNEAQ (reference sequence).